These 21 T cell receptor beta chains were all obtained from the same sample, sequenced in a study of T cells in Graves' hyperthyroidism and ophthalmopathy. Authors of the study amplified TCR beta CDR3 regions from RNA transcripts. HTBI primers were used for first-round RT-PCR of the TCR CDR3. TCRdb processed the multiplex PCR reads anew with MiXCR; each CDR3 protein has one entry. The sample records 45,000 to 50,000 distinct CDR3 sequences, more than 40% being singletons. The sequenced sample consisted of peripheral blood or thyroid tissue (not recorded which). The receptor source for this set is a woman aged 45-65 years with Graves' hyperthyroidism.

This clonotype was detected once. J is TRBJ2-2 and V is TRBV7-6; 12 bases are shared with TRBD2. There are 16 residues in the CDR3. The junction had 3 bases not matched to a gene; V was cut back by 1 base and J by 6 bases. Germline values: CDR1 SGHVS, CDR2 FNYEAQ. For the CDR3, the DNA is TGTGCCAGCAGCTTAGTGCTAGCGGGAGGGGCCGGGGAGCTGTTTTTT. Its protein product is CASSLVLAGGAGELFF.

Regarding this clonotype: Its ends do not fully match the called genes, so a read error is possible. The chain is built from TRBV7-9 and TRBJ2-5; D is unresolved. This CDR3 contains 8 residues. The germline gives CDR1 SEHNR, CDR2 FQNEAQ (reference sequence). The CDR3 reads CASSYRDF. CDR3 nucleotides: TGTGCCAGCAGCTACCGGGACTTC. Together with reference TRBV7-9 and TRBJ2-5, the CDR3 gives the full variable domain: DTGVSQNPRHKITKRGQNVTFRCDPISEHNRLYWYRQTLGQGPEFLTYFQNEAQLEKSRLLSDRFSAERPKGSFSTLEIQRTEQGDSAMYLCASSYRDFGPGTRLLVL.

J is TRBJ1-2 and V is TRBV20-1, with D possibly TRBD1 on 5 matching bases. The ends were cut back, 0 bases at V and 3 bases at J, with 14 bases in the middle. CDR3 length: 15 amino acids. Germline CDR1 and CDR2: DFQATT and SNEGSKA (reference sequence). The CDR3 sequence is CSARDRGTKDYGYTF. The CDR3 region has the DNA TGCAGTGCTAGAGATCGTGGGACGAAGGACTATGGCTACACCTTC.

Comment on this clonotype: As the CDR3 is not closed by the conserved phenylalanine or tryptophan, this likely results from a read error. V is TRBV7-8 and J is TRBJ1-1; 7 bases line up with TRBD1. The J segment lost 0 bases and the V segment lost 5 bases, leaving 6 bases of the junction unmatched. Germline CDR1 is SGHVS and CDR2 is FQNEAQ. The CDR3 has 15 residues. DNA for the CDR3: TGTGCCAGCAGCATCGGACAGGTCCTGAACACTGAAGCTTTCTCT. This gives the protein CASSIGQVLNTEAFS.

The table lists this clonotype with a few counts. The CDR3 nucleotides read TGCAGCGTTGAGGGGAGGGACTATGGCTACGAGCAGTACTTC. Translated, it gives CSVEGRDYGYEQYF. The chain has TRBV29-1 and TRBJ2-7; 7 bases agree with TRBD2. CDR1 and CDR2 from the germline V gene are SQVTM and ANQGSEA. The CDR3 consists of 14 residues. The V gene end was trimmed by 3 bases and the J gene end by 3 bases; junction bases not matched to a gene: 8.

As for this clonotype: A much larger clone lies one base from this, so it may be a read error. The CDR3 carries no conserved terminal phenylalanine or tryptophan, so it likely arises from a read error. The chain employs TRBV13 and TRBJ1-2, with TRBD1 matching 11 bases. With 5 bases clipped from V and 3 bases from J, the junction kept 11 bases outside the gene matches. Looked up from germline, CDR1 is PRHDT and CDR2 is FYEKMQ (reference sequence). The CDR3 length is 17 residues. DNA of the CDR3: TGTGCCAGCAGCCAAGGACAGGGGGCACCCTACTACTATGGCTACACCCTC. Amino acids: CASSQGQGAPYYYGYTL.

The chain recombines TRBV5-1 with TRBJ1-1; maybe TRBD1 (5 bases). Trimming removed 7 bases from V and 3 bases from J, with 13 bases in between. The CDR3 runs to 13 residues. The germline V gene has CDR1 SGHRS and CDR2 YFSETQ. CDR3 bases: TGCGCCAGCGCGACTCGGGGGGACACTGAAGCTTTCTTT. It specifies CASATRGDTEAFF.

The chain joins TRBV20-1 to TRBJ1-6; D is unclear. CDR1 and CDR2 (germline): DFQATT, SNEGSKA (reference sequence). V was cut by 6 bases and J by 10 bases, with 19 bases left in between. The CDR3 extends over 14 amino acids. CDR3 in amino acids: CSASSLYQGSPLHF. CDR3 coding DNA: TGCAGTGCCAGCAGTTTATACCAAGGATCACCCCTCCACTTT.

In its sample, this clonotype was seen many times. The CDR3 DNA sequence: TGTGCCAGCAGCACAGGGTACGGTTCACCCCTCCACTTT. As protein: CASSTGYGSPLHF. This sequence joins TRBV28 and TRBJ1-6; D perhaps matches TRBD1 (6 bases). CDR1 is MDHEN, CDR2 SYDVKM, per germline. The CDR3 is 13 amino acids. V was cut by 6 bases and J by 9 bases, with 12 bases left in between.

This chain links TRBV6-5 with TRBJ1-1; 12 bases are a match to TRBD1. CDR3 length equals 12 residues. The V gene end was trimmed by 5 bases and the J gene end by 10 bases; junction bases not matched to a gene: 2. Germline loops: CDR1 MNHEY, CDR2 SVGAGI. In DNA form, the CDR3 reads TGTGCCAGCAGTCGGGACAGGGGGCCAGCTTTCTTT. Protein product: CASSRDRGPAFF.

This clonotype showed up just a few times. The gene calls are TRBV20-1 and TRBJ1-4; D unclear. Germline CDR1 is DFQATT and CDR2 is SNEGSKA (reference sequence). The CDR3 has 13 residues. The V gene lost 7 bases and the J gene lost 0 bases, with 9 bases spanning the gap. Written as DNA, the CDR3 is TGCAGTGGAAGAGAGGCAACTAATGAAAAACTGTTTTTT. Its protein product is CSGREATNEKLFF.

This chain links TRBV24-1 with TRBJ2-7, with TRBD2 as a possible D gene (5 bases). Germline V gene data show CDR1 as KGHDR and CDR2 as SFDVKD. V lost 3 bases and J lost 0, with 5 bases in between. This CDR3 spans 13 amino acids. CDR3 coding DNA: TGTGCCACCAGTGATGGGAGCTCCTACGAGCAGTACTTC. It specifies CATSDGSSYEQYF.

This clonotype was observed at least ten times. This chain joins TRBV5-8 and TRBJ1-5; TRBD1 matches 9 bases. The V gene end was trimmed by 4 bases and the J gene end by 5 bases; junction bases not matched to a gene: 10. The CDR3 loop spans 16 amino acids. CDR1 is SGHTS, CDR2 YDEGEE, per germline. CDR3 region: CASSRRTGALDQPQHF. The CDR3 DNA reads as TGTGCCAGCAGCCGACGGACAGGGGCCCTAGATCAGCCCCAGCATTTT.

Ten or more counts support this clonotype. The chain employs TRBV6-1 and TRBJ1-5; no clear D. Between the trimmed V and J ends, which lost 2 bases and 7 bases, there was a span of 9 bases. CDR1 is MNHNS, CDR2 SASEGT, per germline. This CDR3 has 13 residues. The CDR3 region is CASSEHATQPQHF. Here the CDR3 DNA reads TGTGCCAGCAGTGAACACGCGACCCAGCCCCAGCATTTT.

This clonotype was observed at least ten times. J is TRBJ1-1 and V is TRBV2; D may be TRBD1 (5 bases). With 1 base removed from V and 0 bases from J, the gap between germline ends came to 12 bases. From germline, CDR1 is SNHLY and CDR2 FYNNEI. The CDR3 loop spans 16 amino acids. CDR3 protein: CASSEGAGEMNTEAFF. The CDR3 DNA reads TGTGCCAGCAGTGAAGGTGCGGGGGAAATGAACACTGAAGCTTTCTTT.

This clonotype was detected ten times or more. The rearrangement uses TRBV7-3 and TRBJ1-2; no clear D gene. The germline V and J ends were trimmed by 4 bases and 8 bases, with 14 bases remaining between them. The CDR3 sequence is 13 residues long. CDR1 and CDR2 from the germline V gene are SGHTA and FQGTGA. The CDR3 sequence is CASSSLTLEGYTF. The CDR3 DNA sequence: TGTGCCAGCAGCTCATTGACTCTAGAGGGCTACACCTTC.

This clonotype was counted at least ten times. A much larger clonotype is one base distant, so this may be a read error. V gene TRBV27 combines with J gene TRBJ1-5; D uncertain. Germline CDR1 reads MNHEY; CDR2 reads SMNVEV (reference sequence). V was cut by 4 bases and J by 3 bases, with 7 bases left in between. The CDR3 is 13 amino acids. The CDR3 DNA sequence: TGTGCCAGCAGTTCCTATAACAATCAGCCCCAGCATTTT. Its translation: CASSSYNNQPQHF.

The table lists this clonotype with many counts. V usage is TRBV5-1 and J usage is TRBJ2-7; 7 bases are a match to TRBD2. The CDR3 spans 14 residues. CDR1 and CDR2 (germline): SGHRS, YFSETQ. V shed 2 bases, J shed 2 bases, and the junction held 4 bases outside the gene matches. The CDR3 spells CASSLTGTTYEQYF. The DNA for the CDR3 is TGCGCCAGCAGCTTAACCGGGACTACCTACGAGCAGTACTTC. The entire variable domain, with the rest obtained from reference TRBV5-1 and TRBJ2-7, is as follows: KAGVTQTPRYLIKTRGQQVTLSCSPISGHRSVSWYQQTPGQGLQFLFEYFSETQRNKGNFPGRFSGRQFSNSRSEMNVSTLELGDSALYLCASSLTGTTYEQYFGPGTRLTVT.

V and J are TRBV6-2 or TRBV6-3 and TRBJ2-6; TRBD1 agrees at 9 bases. This CDR3 has 17 residues. Per germline, CDR1 MNHEY and CDR2 SVGEGT. With V trimmed by 5 bases and J by 0 bases, 5 bases remained unmatched. The CDR3 region has the DNA TGTGCCAGCAGTGATCCGGGACAGGGCTCTGGGGCCAACGTCCTGACTTTC. Encoded protein: CASSDPGQGSGANVLTF.

This clonotype was seen many times. In DNA form, the CDR3 reads TGTGCCAGCAGCTTTATCTATGGCTACACCTTC. Amino acids: CASSFIYGYTF. The rearrangement joins TRBV7-9 to TRBJ1-2; D is ambiguous. CDR1 and CDR2 (germline): SEHNR, FQNEAQ (reference sequence). The length of the CDR3 is 11 residues. The ends were cut back, 3 bases at V and 4 bases at J, with 3 bases in the middle.

CDR3 bases: TGTGCCAGCAGGGACAGGGAGGACGGCACTGAAGCTTTCTTT. Amino acid sequence: CASRDREDGTEAFF. The chain combines TRBV2 with TRBJ1-1; 8 nucleotides align to TRBD1. The CDR3 covers 14 residues. Germline CDR1 and CDR2: SNHLY and FYNNEI. Trimming at V came to 6 bases and at J to 4 bases, leaving 7 bases not matched to a gene.